This T cell receptor (beta chain) was obtained from a study of siplizumab effects on memory and regulatory T cells. About 91,000 TCR templates were measured in each sample. Using immunoSEQ multiplex PCR, the repertoire was profiled, and TCRdb retains in-frame clones only, with some absent. Of more than 85,000 clones detected, more than 90% appear once; the ten largest clones hold 1% to 1.5%. The trim removed 0 bases at V and 8 bases at J, leaving 4 bases unmatched. This CDR3 has 13 residues. Germline CDR1 is LNHNV and CDR2 is YYDKDF (reference sequence). The sequencing sample was made of CD4+ T cells sorted from blood. This sequence originates from a human donor in good health. This chain links TRBV15 with TRBJ2-7, with TRBD1 matching 7 bases. In nucleotides, the CDR3 is TGTGCCACCAGCAGAGATAAGGGACAGCAGCAGTACTTC. This translates into CATSRDKGQQQYF. Using reference TRBV15 and TRBJ2-7 for the parts outside the CDR3, the full variable domain is DAMVIQNPRYQVTQFGKPVTLSCSQTLNHNVMYWYQQKSSQAPKLLFHYYDKDFNNEADTPDNFQSRRPNTSFCFLDIRSPGLGDTAMYLCATSRDKGQQQYFGPGTRLTVT.